Shown below are 30 T cell receptor beta chains from a single sample sequenced in a study of preoperative IRX-2 immunotherapy in early breast cancer. Clones were read by immunoSEQ multiplex PCR, and TCRdb kept only the in-frame ones, dropping some. The table shows about 7,700 clones, with more than 70% occurring only once. Treatment defined: preoperative locoregional IRX-2 cytokine immunotherapy. The material was tumor tissue, obtained after IRX-2 immunotherapy. These receptor sequences come from a human donor with breast cancer.

This chain connects TRBV6-8 to TRBJ2-3; D may be TRBD2 (6 bases). Germline V gene lookup returns CDR1 MNHGY and CDR2 SAAAGT. V gave up 8 bases and J gave up 9 bases, with 21 bases separating them. The CDR3 has 14 residues. The CDR3 coding sequence is TGTGCCAGCCAAAGGGTGGTTGGGCTAGCGACGCAGTATTTT. The encoded protein is CASQRVVGLATQYF.

Only one count was recorded for this clone. The rearrangement joins TRBV19 to TRBJ1-2; D gene unclear. The CDR3 is 15 residues long. V dropped 9 bases and J dropped 2 bases, with 19 bases sitting between them. Looked up from germline, CDR1 is LNHDA and CDR2 is SQIVND (reference sequence). The CDR3 DNA reads TGTGCCAGCAGCAAGGTCGCGGGGTCAAACTATGGCTACACCTTC. Residues: CASSKVAGSNYGYTF.

The V gene is TRBV6-8, the J gene TRBJ2-7; D may be TRBD1 (5 bases). Germline CDR1 and CDR2: MNHGY and SAAAGT. V lost 7 bases to trimming and J lost 0 bases, with 13 bases between them. This CDR3 is built from 14 residues. CDR3: CASNSPGISYEQYF. In DNA, the CDR3 is TGTGCCAGCAACTCTCCAGGGATCTCCTACGAGCAGTACTTC.

This clone occurred a few times. The chain combines TRBV10-2 with TRBJ2-1; D might be TRBD2 (6 bases). Germline V CDR1 and CDR2: WSHSY, SAAADI. The V and J ends lost 2 bases and 4 bases respectively, with 18 bases between them. The CDR3 has 17 residues. The CDR3 spells CASSEPSGGTLYNEQFF. Here the CDR3 DNA reads TGCGCCAGCAGTGAGCCTAGTGGTGGGACTTTGTACAATGAGCAGTTCTTC.

The CDR3, as DNA: TGTGCCAGCAGCTTGCAGGGGGCGGCTGTGTTCTACGAGCAGTACTTC. Amino acid sequence: CASSLQGAAVFYEQYF. This sequence joins TRBV11-3 and TRBJ2-7; 8 bases fit TRBD1. The CDR3 length is 16 residues. Germline assignment: CDR1 SGHNT and CDR2 YENEEA. V dropped 3 bases and J dropped 3; count of bases not matched to a gene: 10.

This clone was found once. The chain links TRBV14 to TRBJ1-6; 8 bases fit TRBD1. With V trimmed by 1 base and J by 10 bases, 6 bases remained unmatched. CDR1 and CDR2 (germline): SGHDN, FVKESK. The CDR3 length is 15 residues. The CDR3 bases are TGTGCCAGCAGCCAAGTAACAGGGGGGTCCTCACCCCTCCACTTT. Its protein product is CASSQVTGGSSPLHF.

Sample share makes this clone medium-sized. J is TRBJ2-3 and V is TRBV11-3; D is uncertain. The V and J ends lost 3 bases and 2 bases respectively, with 9 bases between them. Per germline, CDR1 SGHNT and CDR2 YENEEA. CDR3 size: 14 residues. The DNA of the CDR3 is TGTGCCAGCAGCTTGGTGTTCAACACAGATACGCAGTATTTT. Protein: CASSLVFNTDTQYF.

The CDR3 reads CASGLVKLALARVPYGYTF. The CDR3 nucleotides read TGTGCTAGTGGTTTGGTAAAGCTTGCCCTGGCCAGGGTTCCCTATGGCTACACCTTC. The chain uses TRBV12-5 and TRBJ1-2; tentatively, D is TRBD1 (5 bases). Germline CDR1 is LGHNT and CDR2 is FRNRAP. V was pared by 0 bases and J by 4 bases, with 24 bases between. This CDR3 comprises 19 residues.

The rearrangement joins TRBV5-1 to TRBJ1-4; D is perhaps TRBD1 (5 bases). The germline V and J ends were trimmed by 4 bases and 6 bases, with 19 bases remaining between them. Germline V gene lookup returns CDR1 SGHRS and CDR2 YFSETQ. The CDR3 covers 16 residues. The CDR3 DNA reads TGCGCCAGCAGCCGTGCGGGGCCAAGGTCGGATGAAAAACTGTTTTTT. Residues: CASSRAGPRSDEKLFF.

CDR3 bases: TGTGCCAGCAGCGTAGGGACACGGAGAGAAGAGACCCAGTACTTC. Residues: CASSVGTRREETQYF. The gene calls are TRBV11-3 and TRBJ2-5, with D perhaps TRBD1 (6 bases). From germline, CDR1 is SGHNT and CDR2 YENEEA. V lost 5 bases and J 3 bases, leaving 16 bases between the germline ends. The CDR3 is 15 residues long.

This chain uses TRBV6-4 with TRBJ2-2; TRBD2 matches at 8 bases. The trim removed 10 bases at V and 4 bases at J, leaving 8 bases unmatched. CDR3 length equals 14 residues. CDR1 and CDR2 from the germline V gene are MRHNA and SNTAGT. The CDR3 DNA sequence: TGTGCCATCACCCAGCGGGGGACCACCGGGGAGCTGTTTTTT. Its translation is CAITQRGTTGELFF.

The J gene is TRBJ2-2, the V gene TRBV15; D perhaps matches TRBD2 (6 bases). The V and J ends lost 1 base and 6 bases respectively, with 15 bases between them. The CDR3 length is 16 residues. From germline, CDR1 is LNHNV and CDR2 YYDKDF (reference sequence). This CDR3 reads CATSRGRVDGSGELFF. The CDR3 DNA is TGTGCCACCAGCAGAGGGAGGGTCGACGGGTCCGGGGAGCTGTTTTTT.

The rearrangement links TRBV18 to TRBJ1-1; TRBD1 matches at 7 bases. Germline V gene sequence: CDR1 KGHSH, CDR2 LQKENI. The J segment lost 1 base and the V segment lost 8 bases, leaving 4 bases of the junction unmatched. The CDR3 covers 13 residues. CDR3 sequence: CASGGQANTEAFF. CDR3 coding DNA: TGTGCCAGCGGTGGACAGGCGAACACTGAAGCTTTCTTT.

The table lists this clone with a few counts. J is TRBJ1-1 and V is TRBV29-1; D possibly corresponds to TRBD1 (6 bases). V gave up 5 bases and J gave up 0 bases, with 10 bases separating them. In germline, CDR1 is SQVTM, CDR2 ANQGSEA. The CDR3 consists of 13 residues. The CDR3 coding sequence is TGCAGCGTTAACGACAGGTTGAACACTGAAGCTTTCTTT. This encodes CSVNDRLNTEAFF.

This chain connects TRBV5-1 to TRBJ1-5; no clear D gene. V dropped 5 bases and J dropped 4 bases, with 16 bases sitting between them. CDR3 size: 15 residues. CDR1 is SGHRS and CDR2 is YFSETQ in the germline V gene. This CDR3 reads CASSISGRWNQPQHF. CDR3 DNA: TGCGCCAGCAGTATTAGCGGGCGGTGGAATCAGCCCCAGCATTTT.

This chain links TRBV18 with TRBJ2-3, with D perhaps assigned TRBD1 or TRBD2 (5 bases each). The length of the CDR3 is 17 residues. The V end was cut by 1 base, the J end by 3 bases, with 17 bases between. Germline V CDR1 and CDR2: KGHSH, LQKENI. The CDR3 DNA sequence: TGTGCCAGCTCACCACTACAAACTAGGAGGACAACAGATACGCAGTATTTT. This codes for CASSPLQTRRTTDTQYF.

The gene calls are TRBV14 and TRBJ2-7; D is perhaps TRBD1 (5 bases). The CDR3 spans 14 residues. Germline V lookup: CDR1 SGHDN, CDR2 FVKESK. V lost 6 bases, J lost 3 bases, and 15 bases lay in between. CDR3 sequence (DNA): TGTGCCAGCAGTCACATCCTCAGGGACTACGAGCAGTACTTC. Its translation: CASSHILRDYEQYF.

The rearrangement joins TRBV7-7 to TRBJ2-2; 8 bases are a match to TRBD1. V lost 3 bases, J lost 6 bases, and 6 bases stayed unmatched. Germline CDR1 is SSHAT and CDR2 is FNYEAQ (reference sequence). The CDR3 has 15 residues. The CDR3 sequence is CASSFGDRGAGELFF. Written as DNA, the CDR3 is TGTGCCAGCAGCTTCGGAGACAGGGGTGCCGGGGAGCTGTTTTTT.

V is TRBV6-8 and J is TRBJ1-5, with no clear D. CDR1 MNHGY and CDR2 SAAAGT come from the germline V gene. The ends were cut back, 2 bases at V and 4 bases at J, with 12 bases in the middle. This CDR3 contains 15 residues. The CDR3 is CASSYKGMGNQPQHF. CDR3 DNA: TGTGCCAGCAGTTACAAGGGAATGGGAAATCAGCCCCAGCATTTT.

The chain links TRBV11-3 to TRBJ2-1, with 7 bases lining up with TRBD2. The CDR3 covers 16 residues. Germline V gene data show CDR1 as SGHNT and CDR2 as YENEEA. V dropped 4 bases and J dropped 10; count of bases not matched to a gene: 16. CDR3 amino acids: CASSSKGGRLAQEQFF. The CDR3 nucleotides read TGTGCCAGCAGCTCCAAAGGTGGGAGACTAGCCCAAGAGCAGTTCTTC.

CDR3 DNA sequence: TGTGCCAGCAGTTCCGGGACCTACATTTTCGGAGATACGCAGTATTTT. It encodes CASSSGTYIFGDTQYF. The V and J genes are TRBV11-3 and TRBJ2-3; D may correspond to TRBD1 or TRBD2 (5 bases each). The germline CDR1 and CDR2 sequences are SGHNT and YENEEA. This CDR3 region has 16 residues. V was trimmed by 6 bases and J by 5 bases, leaving 21 bases between them.

This chain connects TRBV30 to TRBJ1-1, with 7 positions matching TRBD1. With 4 bases clipped from V and 4 bases from J, the junction kept 3 bases outside the gene matches. The CDR3 sequence is 12 residues long. Germline CDR1 and CDR2: GTSNPN and SVGIG (reference sequence). CDR3 coding DNA: TGTGCCTGGACAGGGGGTACCACTGAAGCTTTCTTT. Protein: CAWTGGTTEAFF.

The chain is built from TRBV6-8 and TRBJ1-6; D is ambiguous. Looked up from germline, CDR1 is MNHGY and CDR2 is SAAAGT. V was shortened by 5 bases and J by 7 bases, with 12 bases between the two germline ends. The CDR3 runs 14 residues. The CDR3 reads CASSAKSANSPLHF. CDR3 in DNA: TGTGCCAGCAGTGCGAAGTCGGCCAATTCACCCCTCCACTTT.

The rearrangement uses TRBV19 and TRBJ2-3, with D hard to call. Germline assignment: CDR1 LNHDA and CDR2 SQIVND (reference sequence). V shed 4 bases and J shed 1 base, with 6 bases lying between them. CDR3 length equals 13 residues. CDR3: CASSTFRTDTQYF. The CDR3 DNA follows: TGTGCCAGTAGTACCTTCCGCACAGATACGCAGTATTTT. Full variable domain (outside the CDR3, taken from reference TRBV19 and TRBJ2-3): DGGITQSPKYLFRKEGQNVTLSCEQNLNHDAMYWYRQDPGQGLRLIYYSQIVNDFQKGDIAEGYSVSREKKESFPLTVTSAQKNPTAFYLCASSTFRTDTQYFGPGTRLTVL.

The V gene is TRBV28, the J gene TRBJ1-2; D remains unclear. Germline V gene sequence: CDR1 MDHEN, CDR2 SYDVKM. V lost 3 bases and J lost 8, with 10 bases in between. The CDR3 is 12 amino acids. CDR3 nucleotide sequence: TGTGCCAGCAGTTTGTGGTTCGGCGGCTACACCTTC. Translation gives CASSLWFGGYTF.

A few counts support this clone. The chain is built from TRBV1 and TRBJ2-2. TRBV1 is a recognized pseudogene. The CDR3 runs to 16 residues. The CDR3 DNA reads as TGCGCCAGCAGCCAACGGGGCTACCCGAACACCGGGGAGCTGTTTTTT. As protein: CASSQRGYPNTGELFF.

The rearrangement uses TRBV7-7 and TRBJ1-4; D perhaps matches TRBD1 (5 bases). CDR1 and CDR2 from the germline V gene are SSHAT and FNYEAQ (reference sequence). With 3 bases removed from V and 4 bases from J, the gap between germline ends came to 9 bases. There are 14 residues in the CDR3. The CDR3 DNA reads TGTGCCAGCAGCTTGGGACTGATTAATGAAAAACTGTTTTTT. Protein product: CASSLGLINEKLFF.

This clone occurred once. The chain has TRBV19 and TRBJ1-5, with D perhaps TRBD1 (5 bases). Germline V gene data show CDR1 as LNHDA and CDR2 as SQIVND (reference sequence). The V end lost 5 bases, the J end lost 7 bases, and 18 bases lay between the germline ends. The CDR3 runs to 15 residues. CDR3 region: CASSGGPGTGQPQHF. The CDR3 nucleotides read TGTGCCAGTAGTGGCGGCCCAGGGACGGGGCAGCCCCAGCATTTT.

This clone was counted a single time. CDR3 protein: CASSLNFRGGISNQPQHF. In DNA form, the CDR3 reads TGTGCCAGCAGTTTGAATTTTCGAGGGGGAATTAGCAATCAGCCCCAGCATTTT. The chain carries TRBV7-1 and TRBJ1-5; tentative D call: TRBD1 (6 bases). TRBV7-1 is reported as an ORF; its role is uncertain. The CDR3 extends over 18 amino acids. V was shortened by 6 bases and J by 0 bases, with 21 bases between the two germline ends.

V gene TRBV7-6 combines with J gene TRBJ1-6; a weak D match, TRBD1 (5 bases). V was trimmed by 1 base and J by 7 bases, leaving 11 bases between them. The CDR3 covers 15 residues. Germline assignment: CDR1 SGHVS and CDR2 FNYEAQ. CDR3 nucleotides: TGTGCCAGCAGCTTAGGCGGGACGGCGAATTCACCCCTCCACTTT. Amino acid sequence: CASSLGGTANSPLHF.